This T cell receptor beta chain was sequenced during a study of PD-1 blockade in classical Hodgkin lymphoma. This CDR3 comprises 15 residues. CDR1 and CDR2 from the germline V gene are SGHRS and YFSETQ. Trimming stripped 0 bases from V and 0 bases from J, with 9 bases between. There was relapse after autologous stem cell transplantation in every patient, and there was variation in brentuximab vedotin exposure. Measured with immunoSEQ multiplex PCR; TCRdb has only the in-frame clones, and not every one. The sample records about 13,000 clones, roughly 80% being singletons. Here the sequenced sample was peripheral blood mononuclear cells (PBMCs), taken at baseline. The TCR was taken from a human donor with classical Hodgkin lymphoma. The chain combines TRBV5-1 with TRBJ2-5, with D tentatively TRBD1 (6 bases). CDR3 coding DNA: TGCGCCAGCAGCTTGGAGGACAGCAACCAAGAGACCCAGTACTTC. It is translated as CASSLEDSNQETQYF. The complete variable domain, with remaining parts taken from reference TRBV5-1 and TRBJ2-5, reads KAGVTQTPRYLIKTRGQQVTLSCSPISGHRSVSWYQQTPGQGLQFLFEYFSETQRNKGNFPGRFSGRQFSNSRSEMNVSTLELGDSALYLCASSLEDSNQETQYFGPGTRLLVL.